The present TCR beta chain was sequenced within a study of early T cells in non-severe SARS-CoV-2 infection. Separate cDNA molecules each had unique molecular identifiers attached to them. Via MiXCR, TCRdb re-called the 5' RACE reads, giving one row per CDR3 protein. The sample includes roughly 56,000 distinct CDR3 sequences, around 16% of them seen just once. This clonotype has a handful of counts. Antigen: not known. The CDR3 has 14 amino acids. Unmatched junction bases numbered 5, after V lost 6 bases and J lost 5 bases. The germline V gene has CDR1 SGHRS and CDR2 YFSETQ. General study results and limits: Anti-spike CD8 responses were favored by VDJdb matching, which missed private and CD4 specificities.

The clonotype was recovered from an adult who was a healthcare worker with PCR-confirmed SARS-CoV-2 infection or an uninfected control (not recorded which). This chain links TRBV5-1 with TRBJ2-1, with 10 bases that match TRBD2. Sequenced material: whole blood, taken at baseline. CDR3 loop: CASKLLAGDNEQFF. The CDR3 DNA is TGCGCCAGCAAACTCCTAGCGGGGGACAATGAGCAGTTCTTC.